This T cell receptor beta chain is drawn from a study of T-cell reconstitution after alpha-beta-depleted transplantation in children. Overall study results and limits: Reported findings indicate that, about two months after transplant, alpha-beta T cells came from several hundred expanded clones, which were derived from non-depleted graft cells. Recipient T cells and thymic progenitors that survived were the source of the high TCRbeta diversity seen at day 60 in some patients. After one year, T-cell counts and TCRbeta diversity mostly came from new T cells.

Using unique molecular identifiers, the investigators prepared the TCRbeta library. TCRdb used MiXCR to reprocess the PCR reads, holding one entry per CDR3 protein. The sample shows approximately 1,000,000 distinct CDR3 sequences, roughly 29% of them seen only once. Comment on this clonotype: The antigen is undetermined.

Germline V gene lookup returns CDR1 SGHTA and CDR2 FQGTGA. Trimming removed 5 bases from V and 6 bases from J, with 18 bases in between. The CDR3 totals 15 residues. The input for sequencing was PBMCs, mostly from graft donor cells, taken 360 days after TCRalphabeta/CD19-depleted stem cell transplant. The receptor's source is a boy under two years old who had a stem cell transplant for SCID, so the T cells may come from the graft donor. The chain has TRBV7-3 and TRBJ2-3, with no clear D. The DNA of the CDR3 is TGTGCCAGCAGCCCGGAAGGTGTGAGCGACGATACGCAGTATTTT. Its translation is CASSPEGVSDDTQYF.